The present entry profiles one T cell receptor beta chain with its context. This record comes from a study of control samples from healthy donors and cancer patients. Some clones are missing from TCRdb's copy, which holds only in-frame ones; the method was immunoSEQ multiplex PCR. The top ten hold 11% of the sample, which has more than 110,000 clones, approximately 92% seen once. This CDR3 comprises 13 residues. Germline V gene data show CDR1 as MDHEN and CDR2 as SYDVKM. Trimming pared 10 bases from V and 5 bases from J, leaving 17 bases between. The V and J genes are TRBV28 and TRBJ2-5; D is undetermined. The TCR was taken from a man aged 30-40 years in good health. Sequenced sample: blood. CDR3 nucleotide sequence: TGTGCCACCCAAACGATTGGGCTGGAGACCCAGTACTTC. It yields the protein CATQTIGLETQYF.